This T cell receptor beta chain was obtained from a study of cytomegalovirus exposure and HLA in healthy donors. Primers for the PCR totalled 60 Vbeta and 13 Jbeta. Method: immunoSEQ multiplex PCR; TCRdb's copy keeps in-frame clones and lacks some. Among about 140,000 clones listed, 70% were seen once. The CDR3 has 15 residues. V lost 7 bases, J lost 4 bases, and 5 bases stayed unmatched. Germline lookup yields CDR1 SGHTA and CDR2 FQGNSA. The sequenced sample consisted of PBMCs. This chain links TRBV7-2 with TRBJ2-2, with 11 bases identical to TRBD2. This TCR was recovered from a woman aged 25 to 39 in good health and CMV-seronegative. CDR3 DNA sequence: TGTGCCAGCAACTCCGGACTAGCGGGCACCGGGGAGCTGTTTTTT. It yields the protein CASNSGLAGTGELFF.